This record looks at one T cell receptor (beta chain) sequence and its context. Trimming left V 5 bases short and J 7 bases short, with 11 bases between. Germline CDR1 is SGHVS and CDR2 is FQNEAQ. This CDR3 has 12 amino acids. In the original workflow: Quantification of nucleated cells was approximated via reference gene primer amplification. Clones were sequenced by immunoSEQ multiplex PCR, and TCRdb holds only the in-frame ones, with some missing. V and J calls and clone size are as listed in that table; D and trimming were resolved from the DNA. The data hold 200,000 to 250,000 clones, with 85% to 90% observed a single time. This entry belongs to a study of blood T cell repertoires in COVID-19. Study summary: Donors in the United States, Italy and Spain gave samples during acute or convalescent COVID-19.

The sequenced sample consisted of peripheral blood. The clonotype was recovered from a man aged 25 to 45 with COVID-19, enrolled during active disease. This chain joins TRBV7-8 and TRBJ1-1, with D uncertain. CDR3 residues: CASSPRPIEAFF. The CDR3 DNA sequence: TGTGCCAGCAGCCCTAGACCGATTGAAGCTTTCTTT.